This T cell receptor (beta chain) emerged from a study of blood T cell repertoires in COVID-19. In the study overall: Collection of acute and convalescent COVID-19 samples took place in the United States, Italy and Spain. The analysed material was cDNA or gDNA that came from T cells, B-cell-depleted T cells, or PBMCs.

CDR1 and CDR2 from the germline V gene are MGHRA and YSYEKL. The CDR3 contains 17 residues. V was pared by 2 bases and J by 5 bases, with 6 bases of the junction left unmatched. Repertoires were generated with immunoSEQ multiplex PCR, while TCRdb's copy carries only in-frame clones and drops some. This table holds 150,000 to 200,000 clones, around 81% found once. The chain combines TRBV4-1 with TRBJ1-6; the match to TRBD1 covers 10 bases. The source is a man aged 55 to 70 with active or convalescent COVID-19. The sample comprised peripheral blood. The CDR3 is CASSQPATGGHNSPLHF. Here the CDR3 DNA reads TGCGCCAGCAGCCAACCCGCGACAGGGGGCCATAATTCACCCCTCCACTTT.